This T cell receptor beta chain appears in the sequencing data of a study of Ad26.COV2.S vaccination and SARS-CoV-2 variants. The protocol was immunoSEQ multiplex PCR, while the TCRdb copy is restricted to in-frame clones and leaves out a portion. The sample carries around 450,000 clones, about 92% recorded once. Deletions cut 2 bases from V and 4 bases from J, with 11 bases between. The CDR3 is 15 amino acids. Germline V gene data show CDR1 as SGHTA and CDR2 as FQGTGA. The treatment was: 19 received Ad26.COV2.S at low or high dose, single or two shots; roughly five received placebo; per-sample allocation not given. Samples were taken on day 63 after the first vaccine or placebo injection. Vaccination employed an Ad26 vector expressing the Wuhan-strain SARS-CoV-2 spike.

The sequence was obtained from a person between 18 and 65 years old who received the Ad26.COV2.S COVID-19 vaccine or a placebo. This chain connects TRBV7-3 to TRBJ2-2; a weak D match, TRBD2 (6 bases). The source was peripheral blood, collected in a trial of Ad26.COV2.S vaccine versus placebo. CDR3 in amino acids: CASSLYGGPTGELFF. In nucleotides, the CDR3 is TGTGCCAGCAGCTTATACGGAGGGCCCACCGGGGAGCTGTTTTTT.